A selection of T cell receptor beta chains follows, all from one sample in a study of Graves' ophthalmopathy and Graves' hyperthyroidism. MiXCR was run by TCRdb on the multiplex PCR reads, yielding one entry per CDR3 protein. The sample comprises under 350,000 distinct CDR3 sequences, roughly 16% of which are singletons, and approximately 13% rests with the top ten. The source material was peripheral blood. These receptor sequences come from an adult man with Graves' ophthalmopathy. CDR3s include the opening cysteine and the closing phenylalanine or tryptophan. The D gene is left open where the match is weak. The size entry is marked missing in some rows and otherwise reads once, few, many or a size class.

cdr3_aa,cdr3_nt,j_call,d_call,v_call,clone_size
CASQNGLAGQETQYF,TGCGCCAGCCAGAACGGACTAGCGGGACAAGAGACCCAGTACTTC,TRBJ2-5,TRBD2,TRBV4-1,many
CASNVGGDYGYTF,TGTGCCAGTAATGTCGGGGGAGACTATGGCTACACCTTC,TRBJ1-2,-,TRBV19,-
CASSLTGNNSPLHF,TGTGCCAGCAGCCTGACAGGGAACAATTCACCCCTCCACTTT,TRBJ1-6,TRBD1,TRBV12-3/TRBV12-4,many
CASSTGQGVSPLHF,TGTGCCAGCAGCACAGGACAGGGTGTTTCACCCCTCCACTTT,TRBJ1-6,TRBD1,TRBV7-6,-
CASKRSSPQETQYF,TGTGCCTCTAAGAGGTCCAGTCCCCAAGAGACCCAGTACTTC,TRBJ2-5,-,TRBV7-2,many
CSVEPAAMEETQYF,TGCAGCGTTGAACCAGCGGCGATGGAAGAGACCCAGTACTTC,TRBJ2-5,-,TRBV29-1,many
CASSSGTGGSQPQHF,TGCGCCAGCAGCTCCGGGACAGGGGGCTCTCAGCCCCAGCATTTT,TRBJ1-5,TRBD1,TRBV5-1,many
CSASTGLADKETQYF,TGCAGTGCTAGCACGGGACTAGCGGACAAAGAGACCCAGTACTTC,TRBJ2-5,TRBD2,TRBV20-1,many
CASSQKGETQYF,TGTGCCAGCAGCCAAAAGGGAGAGACCCAGTACTTC,TRBJ2-5,-,TRBV7-9,many
CASSFPSPETQYF,TGTGCCAGCAGTTTTCCTAGTCCGGAGACCCAGTACTTC,TRBJ2-5,-,TRBV12-3/TRBV12-4,few
CASSLMAGSGANVLTF,TGCGCCAGCAGCTTGATGGCGGGTTCTGGGGCCAACGTCCTGACTTTC,TRBJ2-6,-,TRBV5-1,many
CASKLSNRGAGTEAFF,TGTGCCAGCAAGTTAAGTAATAGGGGCGCGGGAACTGAAGCTTTCTTT,TRBJ1-1,-,TRBV2,many
CASSVSGLYEQYF,TGTGCCAGTAGTGTTAGCGGATTGTACGAGCAGTACTTC,TRBJ2-7,-,TRBV19,many